Shown below are 9 T cell receptor beta chains from a single sample sequenced in a study of T-cell reconstitution after alpha-beta-depleted transplantation in children. TCRbeta library construction was performed incorporating unique molecular identifiers. TCRdb processed the PCR reads anew with MiXCR; each CDR3 protein has one entry. The sample carries about 610,000 distinct CDR3 sequences, more than 9% recorded once. The starting material was PBMCs from the stem cell graft donor, obtained from the stem cell graft. All receptors derive from a human donor who donated a stem cell graft to a child with acute myeloid leukemia.

The chain carries TRBV11-2 and TRBJ2-5; 9 bases agree with TRBD2. CDR1 and CDR2 (germline): SGHAT, FQNNGV. The CDR3 totals 19 residues. Trimming cost V 1 base and J 1 base; bases outside gene matches: 13. CDR3 bases: TGTGCCAGCAGCTTAGGGTCCTACCGAGGGACTAGCAGCCAAGAGACCCAGTACTTC. Translation gives CASSLGSYRGTSSQETQYF. The full variable domain, completed using reference TRBV11-2 and TRBJ2-5, is EAGVAQSPRYKIIEKRQSVAFWCNPISGHATLYWYQQILGQGPKLLIQFQNNGVVDDSQLPKDRFSAERLKGVDSTLKIQPAKLEDSAVYLCASSLGSYRGTSSQETQYFGPGTRLLVL.

This clonotype was seen more than once but under ten times. The chain recombines TRBV2 with TRBJ2-6; 8 bases agree with TRBD2. CDR3 length: 17 amino acids. The V gene end was trimmed by 6 bases and the J gene end by 0 bases; junction bases not matched to a gene: 7. Germline CDR1 SNHLY, CDR2 FYNNEI. CDR3 residues: CASSLLAGRSGANVLTF. The CDR3 bases are TGTGCCAGCAGCCTCCTAGCGGGCCGCTCTGGGGCCAACGTCCTGACTTTC.

Written as DNA, the CDR3 is TGTGCCAGCAGGCCCCCCGGAGAAGTTACCGGGGAGCTGTTTTTT. It codes for CASRPPGEVTGELFF. The chain employs TRBV12-3 or TRBV12-4 and TRBJ2-2; D is undetermined. The CDR3 runs to 15 residues. The V end lost 6 bases, the J end lost 5 bases, and 16 bases lay between the germline ends.

This clonotype was counted ten times or more. The V gene is TRBV5-5, the J gene TRBJ2-1; 9 nucleotides align to TRBD2. Germline V gene lookup returns CDR1 SGHKS and CDR2 YYEKEE (reference sequence). V lost 3 bases to trimming and J lost 5 bases; unmatched junction nucleotides: 6. The CDR3 length is 15 residues. The CDR3 sequence is CASSSLAGRNNEQFF. DNA for the CDR3: TGTGCCAGCAGCTCCCTAGCGGGACGCAACAATGAGCAGTTCTTC.

In its sample, this clonotype was seen many times. The chain has TRBV24-1 and TRBJ2-3, with 7 bases identical to TRBD2. Trimming cost V 4 bases and J 5 bases; bases outside gene matches: 17. Germline CDR1 and CDR2: KGHDR and SFDVKD. The CDR3 has 18 residues. The CDR3 region is CATSEPTSAGGVGDTQYF. DNA of the CDR3: TGTGCCACCAGTGAACCTACTAGCGCCGGAGGAGTGGGAGATACGCAGTATTTT.

This clonotype has a handful of counts. The rearrangement uses TRBV6-1 and TRBJ2-7; TRBD1 is a possible D gene (6 bases). With 5 bases removed from V and 3 bases from J, the gap between germline ends came to 20 bases. Germline loops: CDR1 MNHNS, CDR2 SASEGT. This CDR3 is 16 amino acids long. CDR3 nucleotide sequence: TGTGCCAGCAGTCGAACCGGGACAAAAGGAGGCTACGAGCAGTACTTC. This encodes CASSRTGTKGGYEQYF.

There are many counts of this clonotype. The rearrangement joins TRBV4-3 to TRBJ2-7, with TRBD1 matching over 8 bases. Unmatched junction bases numbered 12, after V lost 0 bases and J lost 2 bases. Looked up from germline, CDR1 is LGHNA and CDR2 is YSLEER. The CDR3 runs 18 residues. The chain's CDR3 is CASSQDLPMTGDTYEQYF. The CDR3 bases are TGCGCCAGCAGCCAAGATCTCCCCATGACAGGGGATACCTACGAGCAGTACTTC.

There are many counts of this clonotype. This chain links TRBV27 with TRBJ2-7; 7 bases agree with TRBD2. The CDR3 runs to 15 residues. The V segment lost 0 bases and the J segment 3 bases; nucleotides outside the gene matches: 5. Germline V gene lookup returns CDR1 MNHEY and CDR2 SMNVEV (reference sequence). CDR3 region: CASSLSASGDYEQYF. The CDR3 coding sequence is TGTGCCAGCAGTTTATCCGCTAGCGGCGACTACGAGCAGTACTTC.

This clonotype came up many times. This rearrangement joins TRBV6-6 to TRBJ1-3, with TRBD1 matching 7 bases. In germline, CDR1 is MNHNY, CDR2 SVGAGI (reference sequence). The CDR3 has 13 amino acids. Trimming cost V 2 bases and J 7 bases; bases outside gene matches: 2. DNA of the CDR3: TGTGCCAGCAGTTACGACAGGGCGAACACCATATATTTT. Translating it yields CASSYDRANTIYF.